This TCR beta chain was recorded in a study of beta chain features in type 1 diabetes. Looking at the study overall: Analysis included around 99,000,000 sorted cells drawn from all samples. Study outcomes and limitations: Shortening of TCRB CDR3s, moderate but significant, appeared in all four CD4+ subsets of Type 1 diabetes patients.

This clone was observed a few times. Its matching antigen is unknown. All of the isolated RNA was reverse transcribed, so expressed TCRB transcripts were sequenced. The table came from immunoSEQ multiplex PCR; TCRdb's copy has only in-frame clones and leaves some out. The data hold more than 100,000 clones, with 9% observed a single time. CDR1 is SNHLY and CDR2 is FYNNEI in the germline V gene. The CDR3 length is 14 residues. V lost 3 bases, J lost 10 bases, and 16 bases lay in between. This TCR was sampled from a young man with type 1 diabetes. This sequence joins TRBV2 and TRBJ1-5, with D possibly matching TRBD1 (6 bases). The sample taken for sequencing was central memory CD4+ T cells from blood. CDR3 in amino acids: CASSEGTPGTPQHF. The CDR3 nucleotides are TGTGCCAGCAGTGAGGGGACACCTGGTACTCCCCAGCATTTT.